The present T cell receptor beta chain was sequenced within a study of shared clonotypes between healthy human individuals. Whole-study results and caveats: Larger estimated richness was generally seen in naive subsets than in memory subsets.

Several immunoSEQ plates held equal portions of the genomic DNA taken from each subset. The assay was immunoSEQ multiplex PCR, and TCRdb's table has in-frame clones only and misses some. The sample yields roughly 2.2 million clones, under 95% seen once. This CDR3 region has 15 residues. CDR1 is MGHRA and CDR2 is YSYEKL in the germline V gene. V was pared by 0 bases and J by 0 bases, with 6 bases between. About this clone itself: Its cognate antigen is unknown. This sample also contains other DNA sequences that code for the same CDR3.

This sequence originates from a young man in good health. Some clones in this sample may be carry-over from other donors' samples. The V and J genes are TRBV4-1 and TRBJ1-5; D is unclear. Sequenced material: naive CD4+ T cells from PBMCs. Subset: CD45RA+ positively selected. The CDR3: CASSQEGFSNQPQHF. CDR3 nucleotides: TGCGCCAGCAGCCAAGAGGGCTTTAGCAATCAGCCCCAGCATTTT.